This is a list of T cell receptor beta chains from one sample in a study of T cell responses to AZD1222 COVID-19 vaccine. Using immunoSEQ multiplex PCR, the repertoire was profiled, and TCRdb retains in-frame clones only, with some absent. The sample contains 120,000 to 150,000 clones, over 75% of which appear only once. Sequencing was performed on peripheral blood, taken 28 days after the second dose of the MenACWY control vaccine. Receptors originate from an adult who received the MenACWY meningococcal vaccine as a control. CDR3s include the opening cysteine and the closing phenylalanine or tryptophan. The order of the fields is J gene, D gene, V gene, clone size, CDR3 length, CDR3 protein, CDR3 DNA. A D gene is named only where the DNA matches it firmly. Part of the rows lack a size; the others show once, few, many or a class for expanded clones.

J: TRBJ1-3; D: .; V: TRBV5-8; size: .; length: 15; CDR3: CASSLSLTSGNTIYF; DNA: TGTGCCAGCAGCTTGTCACTCACCTCTGGAAACACCATATATTTT
J: TRBJ1-1; D: .; V: TRBV7-2; size: .; length: 16; CDR3: CASSLGGARPGTEAFF; DNA: TGTGCCAGCAGCTTAGGGGGGGCCAGGCCGGGGACTGAAGCTTTCTTT
J: TRBJ2-1; D: .; V: TRBV4-1; size: .; length: 13; CDR3: CASSATGLASKFF; DNA: TGCGCCAGCAGCGCAACCGGACTGGCGAGCAAGTTCTTC
J: TRBJ1-2; D: TRBD1; V: TRBV5-5; size: .; length: 14; CDR3: CASSPDRANYGYTF; DNA: TGTGCCAGCAGTCCGGACAGGGCTAACTATGGCTACACCTTC
J: TRBJ2-1; D: .; V: TRBV5-6; size: once; length: 13; CDR3: CASSLGEAGVQFF; DNA: TGTGCCAGCAGCTTGGGGGAAGCAGGTGTGCAGTTCTTC
J: TRBJ2-7; D: .; V: TRBV7-9; size: .; length: 13; CDR3: CASSFGGSYEQYF; DNA: TGTGCCAGCAGCTTTGGGGGTAGCTACGAGCAGTACTTC
J: TRBJ1-5; D: .; V: TRBV7-8; size: .; length: 14; CDR3: CASSLNTNNQPQHF; DNA: TGTGCCAGCAGCTTGAACACTAACAATCAGCCCCAGCATTTT
J: TRBJ1-2; D: TRBD1; V: TRBV5-6; size: .; length: 14; CDR3: CASSLGRGDYGYTF; DNA: TGTGCCAGCAGCTTGGGCAGGGGGGACTATGGCTACACCTTC
J: TRBJ1-1; D: .; V: TRBV11-3; size: .; length: 13; CDR3: CASSLRPGTEAFF; DNA: TGTGCCAGCAGCTTACGCCCGGGCACTGAAGCTTTCTTT
J: TRBJ1-4; D: .; V: TRBV6-5; size: .; length: 13; CDR3: CASSRGLGEKLFF; DNA: TGTGCCAGCAGTAGAGGGCTTGGGGAAAAACTGTTTTTT
J: TRBJ1-2; D: .; V: TRBV2; size: .; length: 15; CDR3: CASSVGQSPGYGYTF; DNA: TGTGCCAGCAGTGTTGGTCAGTCGCCCGGCTATGGCTACACCTTC
J: TRBJ1-2; D: TRBD1; V: TRBV5-6; size: .; length: 13; CDR3: CASRRIQGDGYTF; DNA: TGTGCCAGCAGGAGGATACAGGGGGATGGCTACACCTTC
J: TRBJ2-7; D: TRBD1; V: TRBV5-1; size: .; length: 12; CDR3: CASGTASYEQYF; DNA: TGCGCCAGCGGGACAGCATCCTACGAGCAGTACTTC
J: TRBJ1-2; D: .; V: TRBV6-2/TRBV6-3; size: .; length: 14; CDR3: CASSYSGANYGYTF; DNA: TGTGCCAGCAGTTACTCTGGAGCTAACTATGGCTACACCTTC
J: TRBJ1-5; D: TRBD1; V: TRBV7-9; size: .; length: 16; CDR3: CASSSWGDRGIQPQHF; DNA: TGTGCCAGCAGCTCGTGGGGGGACAGGGGGATTCAGCCCCAGCATTTT
J: TRBJ2-3; D: TRBD2; V: TRBV19; size: .; length: 16; CDR3: CASSMARGAGTDTQYF; DNA: TGTGCCAGTAGTATGGCGCGGGGGGCCGGCACAGATACGCAGTATTTT
J: TRBJ2-2; D: .; V: TRBV28; size: few; length: 14; CDR3: CASSKTVGTGELFF; DNA: TGTGCCAGTTCGAAGACGGTGGGCACCGGGGAGCTGTTTTTT
J: TRBJ2-1; D: TRBD2; V: TRBV5-4; size: .; length: 15; CDR3: CASSLSAGGGDEQFF; DNA: TGTGCCAGCAGCTTGTCCGCGGGGGGGGGCGATGAGCAGTTCTTC
J: TRBJ1-1; D: .; V: TRBV7-9; size: few; length: 13; CDR3: CASSAPGGTEAFF; DNA: TGTGCCAGCAGTGCGCCTGGTGGGACTGAAGCTTTCTTT
J: TRBJ1-1; D: TRBD1; V: TRBV18; size: .; length: 16; CDR3: CASSRTGIDRNTEAFF; DNA: TGTGCCAGCTCACGGACAGGGATTGATAGGAACACTGAAGCTTTCTTT
J: TRBJ2-3; D: .; V: TRBV19; size: .; length: 15; CDR3: CASRKTPQGSDTQYF; DNA: TGTGCCAGTCGTAAGACCCCCCAGGGATCGGATACGCAGTATTTT
J: TRBJ1-3; D: TRBD1; V: TRBV2; size: .; length: 13; CDR3: CASQGDTGNTIYF; DNA: TGTGCCAGCCAGGGGGACACTGGAAACACCATATATTTT
J: TRBJ1-2; D: .; V: TRBV12-3/TRBV12-4; size: .; length: 13; CDR3: CASTMRGGYGYTF; DNA: TGTGCCAGCACCATGCGGGGTGGCTATGGCTACACCTTC
J: TRBJ1-1; D: TRBD1; V: TRBV30; size: .; length: 12; CDR3: CAWSAGQVRAFF; DNA: TGTGCCTGGAGCGCGGGACAGGTTCGAGCTTTCTTT
J: TRBJ2-5; D: .; V: TRBV27; size: .; length: 15; CDR3: CASSLVWGYPETQYF; DNA: TGTGCCAGCAGTTTAGTTTGGGGGTATCCAGAGACCCAGTACTTC
J: TRBJ2-5; D: TRBD1; V: TRBV28; size: .; length: 13; CDR3: CASSRDSQGAQYF; DNA: TGTGCCAGCAGCCGGGACAGCCAGGGGGCCCAGTACTTC
J: TRBJ1-2; D: TRBD1; V: TRBV4-2; size: once; length: 14; CDR3: CASSLDRGPYGYTF; DNA: TGTGCCAGCAGCCTCGACAGGGGGCCCTATGGCTACACCTTC
J: TRBJ2-3; D: .; V: TRBV7-8; size: .; length: 11; CDR3: CASSPLGEQYF; DNA: TGTGCCAGCAGCCCACTTGGAGAGCAGTATTTT
J: TRBJ1-1; D: .; V: TRBV7-6; size: .; length: 13; CDR3: CASSTLKDTEAFF; DNA: TGTGCCAGCAGCACTTTGAAGGACACTGAAGCTTTCTTT
J: TRBJ1-4; D: .; V: TRBV9; size: .; length: 16; CDR3: CASSPRPRDANEKLFF; DNA: TGTGCCAGCAGCCCCCGGCCGCGGGATGCTAATGAAAAACTGTTTTTT
J: TRBJ1-4; D: .; V: TRBV13; size: .; length: 14; CDR3: CASSLGGVNEKLFF; DNA: TGTGCCAGCAGCTTAGGGGGGGTTAATGAAAAACTGTTTTTT
J: TRBJ2-7; D: .; V: TRBV4-1; size: .; length: 15; CDR3: CASSQGGLIPYEQYF; DNA: TGCGCCAGCAGCCAAGGAGGGTTGATACCCTACGAGCAGTACTTC
J: TRBJ2-7; D: TRBD1; V: TRBV9; size: .; length: 15; CDR3: CASSPGGQGSNEQYF; DNA: TGTGCCAGCAGCCCTGGTGGACAGGGGAGCAACGAGCAGTACTTC
J: TRBJ2-1; D: TRBD2; V: TRBV2; size: .; length: 15; CDR3: CASSRAGSSYNEQFF; DNA: TGTGCCAGCAGTAGAGCGGGGAGCTCCTACAATGAGCAGTTCTTC
J: TRBJ1-6; D: .; V: TRBV28; size: .; length: 16; CDR3: CASSLTTAGLNSPLHF; DNA: TGTGCCAGCAGTTTAACAACGGCAGGGCTTAATTCACCCCTCCACTTT
J: TRBJ2-5; D: .; V: TRBV11-3; size: once; length: 15; CDR3: CASSLELVGVETQYF; DNA: TGTGCCAGCAGCTTAGAACTAGTCGGGGTAGAGACCCAGTACTTC
J: TRBJ2-2; D: TRBD2; V: TRBV7-2; size: .; length: 15; CDR3: CASSFSGLNTGELFF; DNA: TGTGCCAGCAGCTTTAGCGGGTTGAACACCGGGGAGCTGTTTTTT
J: TRBJ1-3; D: .; V: TRBV9; size: .; length: 12; CDR3: CASSEGGNTIYF; DNA: TGTGCCAGCAGCGAAGGGGGAAACACCATATATTTT
J: TRBJ2-2; D: TRBD2; V: TRBV7-8; size: .; length: 17; CDR3: CASSWTAGATTAGELFF; DNA: TGTGCCAGCAGCTGGACAGCGGGAGCGACGACGGCCGGGGAGCTGTTTTTT
J: TRBJ2-7; D: .; V: TRBV9; size: .; length: 16; CDR3: CASSVAAGANVYEQYF; DNA: TGTGCCAGCAGCGTAGCGGCGGGGGCCAATGTCTACGAGCAGTACTTC
J: TRBJ2-5; D: TRBD2; V: TRBV2; size: .; length: 14; CDR3: CASSGSGGLETQYF; DNA: TGTGCCAGCAGTGGCTCGGGAGGGTTAGAGACCCAGTACTTC
J: TRBJ1-1; D: TRBD1; V: TRBV10-3; size: once; length: 14; CDR3: CAISSDRGPPEAFF; DNA: TGTGCCATCAGTTCGGACAGGGGACCCCCTGAAGCTTTCTTT
J: TRBJ2-3; D: TRBD2; V: TRBV28; size: .; length: 14; CDR3: CASKGGGSTDTQYF; DNA: TGTGCCAGCAAGGGCGGGGGGAGCACAGATACGCAGTATTTT
J: TRBJ1-1; D: .; V: TRBV28; size: .; length: 13; CDR3: CASSQPGNTEAFF; DNA: TGTGCCAGCAGCCAACCGGGGAACACTGAAGCTTTCTTT
J: TRBJ1-2; D: TRBD1; V: TRBV7-9; size: .; length: 14; CDR3: CASSPRGDSYGYTF; DNA: TGTGCCAGCAGTCCCAGAGGGGACAGCTATGGCTACACCTTC
J: TRBJ1-1; D: .; V: TRBV12-3/TRBV12-4; size: .; length: 13; CDR3: CASSLLSGTEAFF; DNA: TGTGCCAGCAGTCTTTTATCGGGGACTGAAGCTTTCTTT
J: TRBJ1-1; D: .; V: TRBV28; size: .; length: 17; CDR3: CASSPRGAGTANTEAFF; DNA: TGTGCCAGCAGTCCCCGGGGGGCGGGGACTGCGAACACTGAAGCTTTCTTT